This section outlines one TCR beta chain sequence together with its context. Antigen specificity is unknown. This CDR3 has 12 residues. Between the trimmed V and J ends, which lost 1 base and 10 bases, there was a span of 10 bases. From germline, CDR1 is SEHNR and CDR2 FQNEAQ (reference sequence). Both 60 Vbeta primers and 13 Jbeta primers went into the PCR. Profiled with immunoSEQ multiplex PCR; TCRdb holds only in-frame clones, not every one. The repertoire has 150,000 to 200,000 clones, roughly 85% of them found once; the top ten carry approximately 8.5%. The data are from a study of cytomegalovirus exposure and HLA in healthy donors. Overall study: About 82 million unique TCRs from HLA-typed donors were held in an early release of data.

Study-wide results and caveats: TCR beta sequences reportedly predicted most subjects' HLA-A and HLA-B alleles accurately. An ancestry cluster, one associated with Asian ancestry, reportedly showed fewer N-insertions than the 666-donor mean in a later analysis.

Sequencing was performed on PBMCs. The TCR originated in a man between 18 and 35 years old in good health and CMV-seropositive. V usage is TRBV7-9 and J usage is TRBJ1-1; no definite D call. CDR3 protein: CASSLESRGAFF. The CDR3 coding sequence is TGTGCCAGCAGCTTAGAGAGTAGAGGAGCTTTCTTT.